Sequencing of this T cell receptor (beta chain) was carried out in a study of chemoradiotherapy in HPV16-positive cancers. Study-wide findings and caveats: During treatment, candidate HPV-specific clones and E7-related motifs expanded in tumor.

As to this clone: No antigen is known for it.

Assay used: immunoSEQ multiplex PCR; TCRdb lists only in-frame clones, some missing. Here the sample spans under 7,500 clones, more than 70% being singletons. The germline CDR1 and CDR2 sequences are SQVTM and ANQGSEA. V lost 4 bases to trimming and J lost 9 bases, with 19 bases between them. This CDR3 region has 13 residues. The material was obtained from a patient who underwent chemoradiotherapy. V and J are TRBV29-1 and TRBJ2-7; D is possibly TRBD1 (6 bases). The source is a human donor with HPV-associated anogenital cancer. CDR3 DNA sequence: TGCAGCGTTGTGGGATACAGGGAAACCGGGCAGTACTTC. It yields the protein CSVVGYRETGQYF.